A single sample is the source of the 26 T cell receptor beta chains below, sequenced in a study of T cells in women clearing cervical HPV infection. Assay: immunoSEQ multiplex PCR; the TCRdb copy retains only in-frame clones and omits some. The repertoire table contains about 28,000 clones. The material sequenced was blood buffy coat. All receptors derive from a woman between 18 and 69 years old with a cervical HPV16 infection that either progressed to CIN3+ or cleared (not recorded which).

Comment on this clone: The CDR3 end lies 3 residues beyond the end of the read and is filled in from the germline J gene. This chain connects TRBV20-1 to TRBJ1-3; TRBD1 is a possible D gene (5 bases). Germline V lookup: CDR1 DFQATT, CDR2 SNEGSKA (reference sequence). The CDR3 runs 16 residues. Trimming pared 3 bases from V and 9 bases from J, leaving 24 bases between. CDR3 amino acids: CSASEPDTHNRGTIYF. The sequenced part of the CDR3 DNA is TGCAGTGCTAGTGAGCCGGACACCCATAATCGCGGCACC.

In regard to this clone: The read finishes 3 residues shy of the CDR3 end, and the germline J gene is used to complete it. V usage is TRBV6-1 and J usage is TRBJ1-5, with D unclear. Germline assignment: CDR1 MNHNS and CDR2 SASEGT. The CDR3 extends over 15 amino acids. The V end was cut by 1 base, the J end by 0 bases, with 7 bases between. The CDR3 bases that were read are TGTGCCAGCAGTGAAGTTGTCCTTAGCAATCAGCCC. Translated: CASSEVVLSNQP. Given in full, the CDR3 is CASSEVVLSNQPQHF.

Concerning this clone itself: The read stops 3 residues short of the end of the CDR3; the missing end is completed from the germline J gene. V usage is TRBV5-1 and J usage is TRBJ2-3, with a tentative D call TRBD2 (6 bases). The germline V gene encodes CDR1 SGHRS and CDR2 YFSETQ. The CDR3 is made up of 14 amino acids. Between the trimmed V and J ends, which lost 4 bases and 2 bases, there was a span of 11 bases. The CDR3 bases that were read are TGCGCCAGCAGCACGGGACTTCCCACAGATACG. Amino acid sequence: CASSTGLPTDT. The entire CDR3 is CASSTGLPTDTQYF.

The covered CDR3 bases are TGTGCCAGCAGTACTACAGGTTCGCCTGGC. This encodes CASSTTGSPG. The whole CDR3 protein reads CASSTTGSPGYTF. The chain is built from TRBV2 and TRBJ1-2, with D possibly TRBD1 on 5 matching bases. From the germline J gene comes the end of the CDR3, since the read stops 3 residues before it. Germline V CDR1 and CDR2: SNHLY, FYNNEI. Between the trimmed V and J ends, which lost 5 bases and 7 bases, there was a span of 14 bases. CDR3 size: 13 residues.

As concerns this clone: Read coverage stops 3 residues before the CDR3 terminus; the germline J gene supplies the remainder. The chain has TRBV11-3 and TRBJ2-1; TRBD1 agrees at 11 bases. The CDR3 is 15 residues long. V was pared by 5 bases and J by 6 bases, with 6 bases of the junction left unmatched. Germline CDR1 SGHNT, CDR2 YENEEA. The CDR3 loop is CASSLRTGGLNEQFF. CDR3 DNA (partial): TGTGCCAGCAGCCTCCGGACAGGGGGCCTCAATGAG.

Turning to this clone: The CDR3 extends 3 residues past the end of the read, so its final part is completed from the germline J gene. The V call is TRBV14, the J call TRBJ1-4; no definite D call. The CDR3 totals 15 residues. In germline, CDR1 is SGHDN, CDR2 FVKESK. The V gene lost 4 bases and the J gene lost 2 bases, with 11 bases spanning the gap. CDR3 DNA (partial): TGTGCCAGCAGCCGCCGACGGGTCACTAATGAAAAA. It yields the protein CASSRRRVTNEK. The entire CDR3 sequence reads CASSRRRVTNEKLFF.

Frequency places this clone as medium-sized. The DNA ends 3 residues before the CDR3 does, and the rest of the CDR3 is filled in from the germline J gene. J is TRBJ2-7 and V is TRBV29-1; 7 bases map to TRBD1. CDR1 is SQVTM and CDR2 is ANQGSEA in the germline V gene. J was trimmed by 1 base and V by 5 bases; bases with no gene match: 5. This CDR3 contains 13 residues. The CDR3 bases that were read are TGCAGCGTTAACCGACAGGGATCCTACGAG. It translates to CSVNRQGSYE. The CDR3 in full is CSVNRQGSYEQYF.

A remark on this clone: The missing CDR3 end, 3 residues past where the read stops, is filled in from the germline J gene. The chain carries TRBV19 and TRBJ1-2; a possible D gene is TRBD1 (5 bases). The germline CDR1 and CDR2 sequences are LNHDA and SQIVND (reference sequence). The CDR3 extends over 17 amino acids. CDR3 bases read: TGTGCCAGTAGTATAGGTACAGGACACACAACAAACAATGAC. Translating it yields CASSIGTGHTTNND. The CDR3 in its entirety is CASSIGTGHTTNNDYTF.

Comment on this clone: The CDR3 goes on 3 residues after the read ends, and that part is filled in from the germline J gene. The chain links TRBV7-9 to TRBJ2-7, with no clear D. The germline V gene encodes CDR1 SEHNR and CDR2 FQNEAQ (reference sequence). Trimming left V 3 bases short and J 4 bases short, with 7 bases between. The CDR3 runs 12 residues. CDR3 DNA, as far as it was read: TGTGCCAGCAGCTTTATCCCTTACGAG. Encoded protein: CASSFIPYE. The complete CDR3 protein is CASSFIPYEQYF.

On this clone itself: The DNA ends 3 residues before the CDR3 does, and the rest of the CDR3 is filled in from the germline J gene. The V and J genes are TRBV5-4 and TRBJ2-5, with D possibly being TRBD1 (6 bases). CDR1 and CDR2 from the germline V gene are SGHNT and YYREEE (reference sequence). The V and J ends lost 4 bases and 5 bases respectively, with 18 bases between them. The CDR3 is 15 amino acids. CDR3 residues: CASSEQGGGGETQYF. Partial CDR3 DNA: TGTGCCAGCAGCGAACAGGGTGGGGGCGGGGAGACC.

Note on this clone: The missing CDR3 end, 3 residues past where the read stops, is filled in from the germline J gene. Other DNA sequences within the sample encode an identical CDR3. J is TRBJ1-3 and V is TRBV7-2; 11 bases agree with TRBD1. Germline-derived CDR1 and CDR2 are SGHTA and FQGNSA. Trimming at V came to 4 bases and at J to 6 bases, leaving 2 bases not matched to a gene. The CDR3 consists of 14 residues. The part of the CDR3 DNA that was read is TGTGCCAGCAGCTCGGGACAGGGGGAAAACACC. It encodes CASSSGQGENT. The whole CDR3 reads CASSSGQGENTIYF. Full variable domain (rest looked up from reference TRBV7-2 and TRBJ1-3): GAGVSQSPSNKVTEKGKDVELRCDPISGHTALYWYRQSLGQGLEFLIYFQGNSAPDKSGLPSDRFSAERTGGSVSTLTIQRTQQEDSAVYLCASSSGQGENTIYFGEGSWLTVV.

About this clone itself: Coverage ceases 3 residues before the CDR3 finishes, and the germline J gene fills in the end. The V call is TRBV11-2, the J call TRBJ2-4; D is perhaps TRBD2 (6 bases). The CDR3 spans 13 residues. V lost 3 bases, J lost 5 bases, and 8 bases lay in between. Germline CDR1 reads SGHAT; CDR2 reads FQNNGV. The CDR3 reads CASSFSGENIQYF. Incomplete CDR3 DNA: TGTGCCAGCAGCTTCTCGGGGGAAAACATT.

Regarding this clone: The read terminates 3 residues ahead of where the CDR3 ends, so the germline J gene completes it. The rearrangement links TRBV11-2 to TRBJ1-6, with 8 nucleotides matching TRBD1. The germline V gene encodes CDR1 SGHAT and CDR2 FQNNGV. CDR3 length: 15 amino acids. The J segment lost 7 bases and the V segment lost 5 bases, leaving 7 bases of the junction unmatched. The CDR3 bases that were read are TGTGCCAGCAGCCGTACCGGGACAGGCAATTCACCC. Translation: CASSRTGTGNSP. The entire CDR3 is CASSRTGTGNSPLHF.

A remark on this clone: The read terminates 3 residues ahead of where the CDR3 ends, so the germline J gene completes it. The chain recombines TRBV25-1 with TRBJ2-3; 7 nucleotides line up with TRBD2. Trimming cost V 8 bases and J 2 bases; bases outside gene matches: 13. Germline CDR1 is MGHDK and CDR2 is SYGVNS. CDR3 length: 16 amino acids. Incomplete CDR3 DNA: TGTGCCAGCGCTCGACTAGCCCCAACCCCCACAGATACG. The encoded protein is CASARLAPTPTDT. The CDR3 in full is CASARLAPTPTDTQYF.

On this clone: The sequenced fragment ends 3 residues before the CDR3 boundary, so the rest is inferred from the germline J gene. The chain uses TRBV19 and TRBJ1-2, with 8 nucleotides matching TRBD1. CDR1 LNHDA and CDR2 SQIVND come from the germline V gene (reference sequence). J was trimmed by 4 bases and V by 8 bases; bases with no gene match: 9. The CDR3 sequence is 14 residues long. The CDR3 loop reads CASSETGVGYGYTF. The part of the CDR3 DNA that was read is TGTGCCAGTTCGGAGACAGGGGTGGGCTATGGC. Full variable domain (rest looked up from reference TRBV19 and TRBJ1-2): DGGITQSPKYLFRKEGQNVTLSCEQNLNHDAMYWYRQDPGQGLRLIYYSQIVNDFQKGDIAEGYSVSREKKESFPLTVTSAQKNPTAFYLCASSETGVGYGYTFGSGTRLTVV.

With respect to this clone: The CDR3 end is not reached by the read, which stops 3 residues before it; the germline J gene fills it in. The chain recombines TRBV29-1 with TRBJ2-1, with 7 positions matching TRBD2. The CDR3 spans 13 residues. Looked up from germline, CDR1 is SQVTM and CDR2 is ANQGSEA. V gave up 4 bases and J gave up 7 bases; unmatched junction bases: 7. The part of the CDR3 DNA that was read is TGCAGCGTTGCCGGGACTATGGGGAATGAG. It translates to CSVAGTMGNE. The CDR3 reads in full as CSVAGTMGNEQFF.

A remark on this clone: The sequence runs out 3 residues before the end of the CDR3; the remainder is reconstructed from the germline J gene. The J gene is TRBJ1-6, the V gene TRBV5-1; the D gene is possibly TRBD1 (5 bases). Trimming removed 1 base at V and 1 base at J, with 9 bases between. CDR3 length equals 16 residues. The germline V gene has CDR1 SGHRS and CDR2 YFSETQ. CDR3 residues: CASSLRGRSYNSPLHF. The sequenced CDR3 bases are TGCGCCAGCAGCTTGAGGGGTAGGTCCTATAATTCACCC.

Comment on this clone: Read sequence stops 3 residues before the CDR3 end, and the germline J gene provides the missing end. V is TRBV29-1 and J is TRBJ1-1, with a weak D call TRBD1 (6 bases). The CDR3 runs 14 residues. V was shortened by 1 base and J by 4 bases, with 13 bases between the two germline ends. Per the germline V gene, CDR1 is SQVTM and CDR2 is ANQGSEA. CDR3: CSVEGIEGGTEAFF. The DNA read from the CDR3 is TGCAGCGTTGAAGGGATTGAAGGGGGCACTGAA.

To note about this clone: The observed sequence ends 3 residues before the CDR3 terminus, with the missing tail filled in from the germline J gene. This chain connects TRBV12-3 or TRBV12-4 to TRBJ2-7; D is undetermined. The CDR3 has 13 residues. The V end lost 5 bases, the J end lost 0 bases, and 8 bases lay between the germline ends. The CDR3 DNA, read in part, is TGTGCCAGCAGTGATCAGTACTCCTACGAG. Protein: CASSDQYSYE. The full-length CDR3 reads as CASSDQYSYEQYF.

With respect to this clone: The CDR3 extends 3 residues past the end of the read, so its final part is completed from the germline J gene. The genes are TRBV7-9 and TRBJ1-4; D may be TRBD1 (6 bases). Looked up from germline, CDR1 is SEHNR and CDR2 is FQNEAQ (reference sequence). This CDR3 comprises 15 residues. Trimming stripped 5 bases from V and 6 bases from J, with 16 bases between. Incomplete CDR3 DNA: TGTGCCAGCAGCCCTTGGAACAGGGCCTATGAAAAA. It encodes CASSPWNRAYEK. The entire CDR3 is CASSPWNRAYEKLFF.

In regard to this clone: The read comes to an end 3 residues before the CDR3 does, leaving the germline J gene to fill in the end. The chain joins TRBV19 to TRBJ2-4; no firm D call. Germline values: CDR1 LNHDA, CDR2 SQIVND (reference sequence). The CDR3 loop spans 13 amino acids. CDR3 residues: CASSNGRFYGQYF. CDR3 DNA (partial): TGTGCCAGTAGTAATGGGCGATTTTATGGT.

On this clone itself: Read data end 3 residues before the CDR3 end; the end is taken from the germline J gene. The V and J genes are TRBV7-3 and TRBJ2-3, with 16 bases matching TRBD2. The trim removed 0 bases at V and 6 bases at J, leaving 6 bases unmatched. This CDR3 contains 18 residues. In germline, CDR1 is SGHTA, CDR2 FQGTGA. CDR3: CASSLTGTSGGVMDTQYF. The sequenced CDR3 bases are TGTGCCAGCAGCTTAACGGGGACTAGCGGGGGGGTCATGGATACG. Full variable domain (rest looked up from reference TRBV7-3 and TRBJ2-3): GAGVSQTPSNKVTEKGKYVELRCDPISGHTALYWYRQSLGQGPEFLIYFQGTGAADDSGLPNDRFFAVRPEGSVSTLKIQRTERGDSAVYLCASSLTGTSGGVMDTQYFGPGTRLTVL.

Turning to this clone: The observed sequence ends 3 residues before the CDR3 terminus, with the missing tail filled in from the germline J gene. The chain joins TRBV20-1 to TRBJ1-5; D unresolved. The CDR3 consists of 13 residues. The germline gives CDR1 DFQATT, CDR2 SNEGSKA (reference sequence). The DNA read from the CDR3 is TGCAGTGCTAGTCTGAGTTCAGGTCATCCC. Protein: CSASLSSGHP. Given in full, the CDR3 is CSASLSSGHPQHF.

Note on this clone: The sequence runs out 3 residues before the end of the CDR3; the remainder is reconstructed from the germline J gene. The rearrangement uses TRBV5-1 and TRBJ1-1, with 11 positions matching TRBD1. The V gene end was trimmed by 7 bases and the J gene end by 5 bases; junction bases not matched to a gene: 7. This CDR3 contains 14 residues. Germline loops: CDR1 SGHRS, CDR2 YFSETQ. CDR3 bases read: TGCGCCAGCGGATCCGGGACAGGGGGAACTGAA. Its protein product is CASGSGTGGTE. The whole CDR3 sequence reads CASGSGTGGTEAFF.

A word on this clone: The CDR3 extends 3 residues past the end of the read, so its final part is completed from the germline J gene. The chain recombines TRBV13 with TRBJ1-1; no firm D call. The CDR3 runs 13 residues. Germline V gene lookup returns CDR1 PRHDT and CDR2 FYEKMQ (reference sequence). The germline V and J ends were trimmed by 4 bases and 5 bases, with 11 bases remaining between them. The CDR3 spells CASSSWLGTEAFF. The covered CDR3 bases are TGTGCCAGCAGCTCGTGGTTAGGGACTGAA.

As regards this clone: The CDR3 goes on 3 residues after the read ends, and that part is filled in from the germline J gene. This sequence joins TRBV2 and TRBJ1-1; no reliable D call. The CDR3 extends over 14 amino acids. Trimming removed 1 base from V and 6 bases from J, with 12 bases in between. CDR1 SNHLY and CDR2 FYNNEI come from the germline V gene. Incomplete CDR3 DNA: TGTGCCAGCAGTGAAGGCCCTAGGTACGCTGAA. Encoded protein: CASSEGPRYAE. The entire CDR3 is CASSEGPRYAEAFF.